A single TCR beta chain is shown here with its context. Germline loops: CDR1 SGHVS, CDR2 FQNEAQ. Deletions cut 3 bases from V and 3 bases from J, with 15 bases between. CDR3 length: 15 residues. Some clones are missing from TCRdb's copy, which holds only in-frame ones; the method was immunoSEQ multiplex PCR. This repertoire shows about 90,000 clones, approximately 80% found once; its top ten account for roughly 14%. The sample is drawn from a study of radiotherapy plus CTLA-4 blockade in lung cancer. With ipilimumab providing CTLA-4 blockade, focal radiation was administered to patients who had chemo-refractory metastatic non-small-cell lung cancer.

The TCR sequence derives from a human donor with non-small cell lung cancer that progressed on radiotherapy plus ipilimumab. Specimen: peripheral blood, collected from a patient treated with radiotherapy plus ipilimumab. The chain links TRBV7-8 to TRBJ2-7; D might be TRBD2 (5 bases). This CDR3 is CASSFGIPQGYEQYF. DNA of the CDR3: TGTGCCAGCAGCTTCGGGATTCCCCAAGGCTACGAGCAGTACTTC.